This T cell receptor beta chain is from a study of T-cell memory formation after mild COVID-19. Using its own MiXCR run on the 5' RACE reads, TCRdb lists one record per CDR3 protein. The sample has about 110,000 distinct CDR3 sequences; 15% to 20% are singletons. Sequencing input: PBMCs or a T cell subset sorted from them (not recorded which). The TCR originated in a man aged 18 to 30 who had mild COVID-19 (a few samples of this study predate the infection). Cell type and time point are not known.

CDR3 sequence (DNA): TGTGCCAGCAGGACAACTAGCGGGGGGGCCGCGGAGTATTTT. It translates to CASRTTSGGAAEYF. J is TRBJ2-3 and V is TRBV12-3 or TRBV12-4; TRBD2 agrees at 13 bases. V lost 6 bases to trimming and J lost 13 bases; unmatched junction nucleotides: 10. The CDR3 runs to 14 residues.